This T cell receptor beta chain was profiled in a study of blood T cells in healthy people across ages. Combining a sample-barcoded 5' primer with a J-beta primer mix, a second PCR ran for roughly 6 to 12 cycles. Tags on each cDNA molecule came from a template-switch adaptor with 12 random nucleotides. TCRdb re-called the 5' RACE reads through MiXCR, storing one row per CDR3 protein. The top ten hold 20% to 25% of the sample, which has some 1,800,000 distinct CDR3 sequences, about two fifths seen once. Samples each yielded at least 6 micrograms of total RNA. Germline CDR1 SGHNT, CDR2 YYREEE (reference sequence). The CDR3 extends over 24 residues, inclusive of both ends. To note about this clonotype: The limits of the CDR3 on the DNA are not certain, so only TCRdb's listed CDR3 is given.

Material for sequencing was blood. The TCR originated in a human donor in good health. The chain combines TRBV5-4 with TRBJ2-5; TRBD2 reflects the table's D call only, with no check against the DNA. The CDR3 loop is CASRLGVRSPLHFGNGTSYGTQYF.